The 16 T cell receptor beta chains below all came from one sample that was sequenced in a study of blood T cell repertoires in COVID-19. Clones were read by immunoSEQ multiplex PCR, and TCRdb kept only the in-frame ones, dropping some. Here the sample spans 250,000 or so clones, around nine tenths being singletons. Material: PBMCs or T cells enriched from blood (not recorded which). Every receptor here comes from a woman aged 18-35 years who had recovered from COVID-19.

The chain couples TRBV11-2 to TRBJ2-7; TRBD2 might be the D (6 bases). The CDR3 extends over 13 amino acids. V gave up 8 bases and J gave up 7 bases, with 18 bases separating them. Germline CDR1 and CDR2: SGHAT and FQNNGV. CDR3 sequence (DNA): TGTGCCAGCGGCCGGACGAGGGCGGGGGAGCAGTACTTC. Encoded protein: CASGRTRAGEQYF.

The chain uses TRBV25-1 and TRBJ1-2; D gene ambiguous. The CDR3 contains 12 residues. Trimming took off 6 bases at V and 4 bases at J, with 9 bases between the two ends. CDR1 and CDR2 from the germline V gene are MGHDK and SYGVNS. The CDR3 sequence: CASRRESYGYTF. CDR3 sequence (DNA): TGTGCCAGCAGACGGGAAAGCTATGGCTACACCTTC.

The CDR3 reads CASSQGAGIQPQHF. The CDR3 DNA reads TGCGCCAGCAGCCAAGGGGCAGGGATTCAGCCCCAGCATTTT. The chain combines TRBV4-1 with TRBJ1-5; tentative D call: TRBD1 (5 bases). The CDR3 covers 14 residues. The V gene lost 1 base and the J gene lost 6 bases, with 10 bases spanning the gap. Looked up from germline, CDR1 is MGHRA and CDR2 is YSYEKL.

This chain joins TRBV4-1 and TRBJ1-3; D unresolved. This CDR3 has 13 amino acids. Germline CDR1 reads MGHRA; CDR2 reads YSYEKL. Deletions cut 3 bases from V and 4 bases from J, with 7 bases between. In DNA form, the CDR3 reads TGCGCCAGCAGCCAGAGGGAAGGAAACACCATATATTTT. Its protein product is CASSQREGNTIYF.

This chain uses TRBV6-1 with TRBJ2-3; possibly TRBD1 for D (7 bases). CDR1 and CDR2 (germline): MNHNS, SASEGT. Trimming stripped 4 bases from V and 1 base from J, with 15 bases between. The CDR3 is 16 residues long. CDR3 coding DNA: TGTGCCAGCAGTGTGCGACTAGGGGGCCGCACAGATACGCAGTATTTT. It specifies CASSVRLGGRTDTQYF.

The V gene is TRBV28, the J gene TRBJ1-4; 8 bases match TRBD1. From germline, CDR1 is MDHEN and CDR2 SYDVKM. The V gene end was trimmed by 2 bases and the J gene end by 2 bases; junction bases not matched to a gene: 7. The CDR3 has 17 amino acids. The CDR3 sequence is CASSLSWQGATNEKLFF. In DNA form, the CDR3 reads TGTGCCAGCAGTTTAAGTTGGCAGGGGGCGACTAATGAAAAACTGTTTTTT.

CDR3 DNA: TGTGCCAGCAGGATCGACTACGGGGAATCCTACGAGCAGTACTTC. It specifies CASRIDYGESYEQYF. The gene calls are TRBV2 and TRBJ2-7, with D possibly being TRBD2 (5 bases). CDR3 length equals 15 residues. Per the germline V gene, CDR1 is SNHLY and CDR2 is FYNNEI. V lost 6 bases to trimming and J lost 1 base, with 16 bases between them.

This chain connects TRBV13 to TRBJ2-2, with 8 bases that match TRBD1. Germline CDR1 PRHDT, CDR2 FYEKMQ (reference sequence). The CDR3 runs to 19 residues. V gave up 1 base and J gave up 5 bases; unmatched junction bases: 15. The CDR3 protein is CASSLAYTGGTFGTGELFF. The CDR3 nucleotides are TGTGCCAGCAGCTTAGCATATACAGGGGGAACCTTTGGGACCGGGGAGCTGTTTTTT.

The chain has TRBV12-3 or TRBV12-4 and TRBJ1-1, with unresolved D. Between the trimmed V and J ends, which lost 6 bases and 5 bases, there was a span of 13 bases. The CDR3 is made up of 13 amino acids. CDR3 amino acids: CASRQAGRTEAFF. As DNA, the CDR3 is TGTGCCAGCAGGCAAGCAGGCCGTACTGAAGCTTTCTTT.

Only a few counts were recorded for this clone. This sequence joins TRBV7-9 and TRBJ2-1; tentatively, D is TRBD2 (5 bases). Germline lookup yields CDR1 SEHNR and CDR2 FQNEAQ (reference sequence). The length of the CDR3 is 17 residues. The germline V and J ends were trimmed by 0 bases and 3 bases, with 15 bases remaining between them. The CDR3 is CASSLASVGAVYNEQFF. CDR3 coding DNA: TGTGCCAGCAGCTTAGCGTCCGTGGGAGCGGTCTACAATGAGCAGTTCTTC.

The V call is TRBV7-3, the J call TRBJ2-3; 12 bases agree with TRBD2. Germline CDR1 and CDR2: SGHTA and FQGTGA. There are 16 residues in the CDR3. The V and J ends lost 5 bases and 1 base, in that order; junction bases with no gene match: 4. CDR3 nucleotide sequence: TGTGCCAGCAGCCCTAGACTAGCGGGGGGCACAGATACGCAGTATTTT. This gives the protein CASSPRLAGGTDTQYF.

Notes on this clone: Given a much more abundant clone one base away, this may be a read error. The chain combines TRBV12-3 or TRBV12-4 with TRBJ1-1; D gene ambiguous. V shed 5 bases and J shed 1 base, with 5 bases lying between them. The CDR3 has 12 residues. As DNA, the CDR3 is TGTGCCAGCAGTGCAGGGAACACTGAAGCTTTCTTT. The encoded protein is CASSAGNTEAFF.

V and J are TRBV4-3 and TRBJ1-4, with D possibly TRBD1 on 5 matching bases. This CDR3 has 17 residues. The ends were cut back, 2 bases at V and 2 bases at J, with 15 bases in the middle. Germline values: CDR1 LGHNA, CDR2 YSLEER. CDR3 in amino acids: CASSQSPGGETNEKLFF. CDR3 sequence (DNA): TGCGCCAGCAGCCAAAGTCCGGGGGGGGAGACTAATGAAAAACTGTTTTTT.

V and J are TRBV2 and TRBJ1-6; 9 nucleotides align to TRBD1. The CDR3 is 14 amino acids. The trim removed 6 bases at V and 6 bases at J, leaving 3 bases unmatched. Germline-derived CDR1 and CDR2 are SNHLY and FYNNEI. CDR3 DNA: TGTGCCAGCAGCGGACAGGGGATTAATTCACCCCTCCACTTT. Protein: CASSGQGINSPLHF.

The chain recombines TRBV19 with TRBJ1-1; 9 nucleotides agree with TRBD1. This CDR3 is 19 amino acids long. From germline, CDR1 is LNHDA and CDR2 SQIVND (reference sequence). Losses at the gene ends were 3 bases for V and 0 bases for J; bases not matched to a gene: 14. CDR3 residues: CASSIGFGQGLSMNTEAFF. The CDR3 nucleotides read TGTGCCAGTAGTATCGGGTTTGGACAGGGGCTCAGCATGAACACTGAAGCTTTCTTT.

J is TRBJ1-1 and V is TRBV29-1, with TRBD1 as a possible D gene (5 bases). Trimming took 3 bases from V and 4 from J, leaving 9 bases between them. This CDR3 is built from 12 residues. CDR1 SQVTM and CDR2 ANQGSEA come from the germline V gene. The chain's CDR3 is CSVEARGTEAFF. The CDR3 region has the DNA TGCAGCGTTGAGGCAAGGGGCACTGAAGCTTTCTTT.